This TCR beta chain was sequenced for a study of blood T cells in healthy people across ages. This clonotype was detected a few times. A second roughly 7 to 12 cycle PCR used barcoded and J-beta primers. MiXCR, run by TCRdb on the 5' RACE reads, gives a single entry per CDR3 protein. Of approximately 730,000 distinct CDR3 sequences in the sample, 40% to 65% were seen once. The V end was cut by 5 bases, the J end by 6 bases, with 9 bases between. Germline CDR1 SGHTA, CDR2 FQGTGA. The length of the CDR3 is 12 residues. The study drew donors from healthy Caucasian individuals in Russia aged 6 to 90. Donors gave 8.5 to 10 milliliters of peripheral blood apiece.

The rearrangement links TRBV7-3 to TRBJ2-3, with D possibly being TRBD2 (6 bases). The origin of this receptor is a man of 80 years or more in good health. Sequencing was done on a sample of blood. In nucleotides, the CDR3 is TGTGCCAGCAGCGCAGGGAGGGATACGCAGTATTTT. Protein: CASSAGRDTQYF.